Included here is one TCR beta chain sequence, with context. Its antigen remains unidentified. The entry originates in a study of glioma-infiltrating T cells after dendritic cell vaccination. Study at large: Patients received autologous tumor lysate-pulsed dendritic cell vaccination between 2003 and 2012. Regarding the study as a whole: Survival was not directly related to TCR clonality in these patients. Higher pretreatment TIL content predicted longer progression-free time and survival.

Primers: 60 V beta forward and 13 J beta reverse. The assay was immunoSEQ multiplex PCR, and TCRdb's table has in-frame clones only and misses some. The sample contains tens of thousands of clones, 85% of which appear only once. The CDR3 covers 13 residues. The germline gives CDR1 SGHRS, CDR2 YFSETQ. With 5 bases removed from V and 5 bases from J, the gap between germline ends came to 13 bases. This TCR derives from a human donor with glioblastoma. The rearrangement joins TRBV5-1 to TRBJ2-5; D gene ambiguous. The specimen was blood, collected before dendritic cell vaccination. Here the CDR3 DNA reads TGCGCCAGCAGGGTCGGGTTTCAGGAGACCCAGTACTTC. Encoded protein: CASRVGFQETQYF. The complete variable domain, with remaining parts taken from reference TRBV5-1 and TRBJ2-5, reads KAGVTQTPRYLIKTRGQQVTLSCSPISGHRSVSWYQQTPGQGLQFLFEYFSETQRNKGNFPGRFSGRQFSNSRSEMNVSTLELGDSALYLCASRVGFQETQYFGPGTRLLVL.